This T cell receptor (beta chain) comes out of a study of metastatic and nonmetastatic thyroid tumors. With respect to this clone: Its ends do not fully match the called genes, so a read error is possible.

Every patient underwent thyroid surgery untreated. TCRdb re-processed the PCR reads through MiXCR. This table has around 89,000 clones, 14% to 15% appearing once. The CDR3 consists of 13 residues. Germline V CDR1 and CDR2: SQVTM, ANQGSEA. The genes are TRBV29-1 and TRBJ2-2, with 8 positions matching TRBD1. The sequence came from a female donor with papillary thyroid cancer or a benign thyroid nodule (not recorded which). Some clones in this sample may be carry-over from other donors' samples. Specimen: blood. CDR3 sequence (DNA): TGTATCGTACGACAGGGGCTCGCCGGGGAGCTGTTTTTT. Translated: CIVRQGLAGELFF.